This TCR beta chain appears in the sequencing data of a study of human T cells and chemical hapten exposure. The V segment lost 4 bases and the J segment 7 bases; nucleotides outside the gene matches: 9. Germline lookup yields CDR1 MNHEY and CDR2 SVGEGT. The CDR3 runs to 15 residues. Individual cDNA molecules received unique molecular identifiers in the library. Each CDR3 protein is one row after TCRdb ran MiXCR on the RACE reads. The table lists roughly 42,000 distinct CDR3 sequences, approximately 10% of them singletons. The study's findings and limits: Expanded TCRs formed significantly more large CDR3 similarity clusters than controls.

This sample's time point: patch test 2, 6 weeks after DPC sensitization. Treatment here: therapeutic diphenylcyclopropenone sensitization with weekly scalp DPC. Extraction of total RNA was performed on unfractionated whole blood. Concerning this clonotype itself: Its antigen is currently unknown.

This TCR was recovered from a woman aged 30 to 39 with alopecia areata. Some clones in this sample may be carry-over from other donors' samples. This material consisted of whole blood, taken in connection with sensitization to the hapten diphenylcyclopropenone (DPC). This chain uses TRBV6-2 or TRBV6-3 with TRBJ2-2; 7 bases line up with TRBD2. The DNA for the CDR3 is TGTGCCAGCAGTTCCGGGGGGACCCAGGGCGGGGAGCTGTTTTTT. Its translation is CASSSGGTQGGELFF.